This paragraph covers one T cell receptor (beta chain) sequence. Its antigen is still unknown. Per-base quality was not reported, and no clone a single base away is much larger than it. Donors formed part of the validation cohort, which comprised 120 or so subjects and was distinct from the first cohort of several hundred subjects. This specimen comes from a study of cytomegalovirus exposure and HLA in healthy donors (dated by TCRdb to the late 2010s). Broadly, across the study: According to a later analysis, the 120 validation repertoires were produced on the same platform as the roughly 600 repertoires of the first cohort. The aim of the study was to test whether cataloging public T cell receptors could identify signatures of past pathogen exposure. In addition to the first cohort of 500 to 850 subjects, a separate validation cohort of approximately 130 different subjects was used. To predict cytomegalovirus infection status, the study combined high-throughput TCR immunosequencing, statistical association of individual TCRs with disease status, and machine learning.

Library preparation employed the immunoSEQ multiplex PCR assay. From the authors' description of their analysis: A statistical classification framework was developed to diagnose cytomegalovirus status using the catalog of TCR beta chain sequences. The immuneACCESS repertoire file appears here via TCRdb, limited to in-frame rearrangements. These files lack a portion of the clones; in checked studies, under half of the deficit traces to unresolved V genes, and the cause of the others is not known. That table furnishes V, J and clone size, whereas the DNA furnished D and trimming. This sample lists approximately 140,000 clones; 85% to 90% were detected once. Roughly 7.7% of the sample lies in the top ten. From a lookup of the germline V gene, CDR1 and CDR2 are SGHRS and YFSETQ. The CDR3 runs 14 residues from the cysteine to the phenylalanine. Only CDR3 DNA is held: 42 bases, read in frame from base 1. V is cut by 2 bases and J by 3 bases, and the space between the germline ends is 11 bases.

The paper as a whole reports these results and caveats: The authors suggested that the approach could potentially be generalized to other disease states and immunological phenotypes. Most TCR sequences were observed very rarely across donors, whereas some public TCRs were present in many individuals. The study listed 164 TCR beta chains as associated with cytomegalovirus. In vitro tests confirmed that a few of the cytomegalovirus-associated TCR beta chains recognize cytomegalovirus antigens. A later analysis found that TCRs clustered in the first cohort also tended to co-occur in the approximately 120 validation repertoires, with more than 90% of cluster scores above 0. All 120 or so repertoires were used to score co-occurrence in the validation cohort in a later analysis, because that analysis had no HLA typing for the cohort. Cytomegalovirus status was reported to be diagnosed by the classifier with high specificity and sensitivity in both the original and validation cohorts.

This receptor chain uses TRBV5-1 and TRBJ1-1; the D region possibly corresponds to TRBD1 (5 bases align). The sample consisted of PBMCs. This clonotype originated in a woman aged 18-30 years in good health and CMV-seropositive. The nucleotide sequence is TGCGCCAGCAGCTTTTGGGGCCGGGACACTGAAGCTTTCTTT. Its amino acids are CASSFWGRDTEAFF.